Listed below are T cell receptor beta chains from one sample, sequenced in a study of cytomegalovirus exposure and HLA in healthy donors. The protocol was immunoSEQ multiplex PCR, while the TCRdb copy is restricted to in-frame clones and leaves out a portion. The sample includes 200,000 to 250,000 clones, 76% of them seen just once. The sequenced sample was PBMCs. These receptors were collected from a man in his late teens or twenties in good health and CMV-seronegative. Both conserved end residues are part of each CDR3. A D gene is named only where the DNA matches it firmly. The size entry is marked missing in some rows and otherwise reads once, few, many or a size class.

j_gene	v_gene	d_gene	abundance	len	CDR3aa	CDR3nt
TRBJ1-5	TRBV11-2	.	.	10	CASGPSPQHF	TGTGCCAGCGGGCCTTCGCCCCAGCATTTT
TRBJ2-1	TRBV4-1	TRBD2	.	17	CASSLTSVRGSYNEQFF	TGCGCCAGCAGCCTTACTAGCGTTAGGGGCTCCTACAATGAGCAGTTCTTC
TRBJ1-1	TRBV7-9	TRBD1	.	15	CASSLSYDRATEAFF	TGTGCCAGCAGCTTGTCCTACGACAGGGCGACTGAAGCTTTCTTT
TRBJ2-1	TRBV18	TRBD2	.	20	CASSPQLVSKAGGFYNEQFF	TGTGCCAGCTCACCTCAACTCGTTTCTAAAGCGGGAGGCTTCTACAATGAGCAGTTCTTC
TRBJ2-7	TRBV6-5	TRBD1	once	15	CASSYSGQGGSEQYF	TGTGCCAGCAGTTACTCGGGACAGGGGGGGTCCGAGCAGTACTTC
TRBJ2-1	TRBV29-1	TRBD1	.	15	CSVEEGDSSYNEQFF	TGCAGCGTTGAAGAGGGGGACAGTTCGTACAATGAGCAGTTCTTC
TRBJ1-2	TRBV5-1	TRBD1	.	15	CASSSTGGNFYGYTF	TGCGCCAGCAGCTCTACAGGGGGCAATTTCTATGGCTACACCTTC
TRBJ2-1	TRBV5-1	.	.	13	CASSLPPRDEQFF	TGCGCCAGCAGCCTTCCTCCACGGGATGAGCAGTTCTTC
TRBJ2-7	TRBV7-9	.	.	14	CASSTRLGSYEQYF	TGTGCCAGCAGCACCCGACTTGGCTCCTACGAGCAGTACTTC
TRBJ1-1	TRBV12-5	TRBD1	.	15	CASGQDRGLGTEAFF	TGTGCTAGTGGTCAAGACAGGGGACTGGGTACTGAAGCTTTCTTT
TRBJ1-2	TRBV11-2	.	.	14	CASSLGHPNYGYTF	TGTGCCAGCAGCTTAGGACACCCAAACTATGGCTACACCTTC
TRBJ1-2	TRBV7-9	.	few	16	CASSREVGRVYYGYTF	TGTGCCAGCAGCCGCGAAGTGGGCAGGGTATACTATGGCTACACCTTC
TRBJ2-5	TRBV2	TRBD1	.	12	CASSRGQETQYF	TGTGCCAGCAGTCGGGGACAGGAGACCCAGTACTTC
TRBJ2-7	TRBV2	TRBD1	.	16	CASSLGQGGTSYEQYF	TGTGCCAGCAGTCTGGGACAGGGGGGAACCTCCTACGAGCAGTACTTC
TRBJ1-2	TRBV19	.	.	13	CASSSGGGYGYTF	TGTGCCAGTAGTAGCGGGGGCGGCTATGGCTACACCTTC
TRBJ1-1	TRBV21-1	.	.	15	CASSKGSRGGTEAFF	TGTGCCAGCAGCAAAGGGTCAAGGGGGGGCACTGAAGCTTTCTTT
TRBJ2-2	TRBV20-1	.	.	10	CSASSGELFF	TGCAGTGCTAGCTCCGGGGAGCTGTTTTTT
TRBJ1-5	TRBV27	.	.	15	CASSLRHQAPVAQHF	TGTGCCAGCTCCCTCCGCCACCAGGCCCCAGTAGCCCAGCATTTT
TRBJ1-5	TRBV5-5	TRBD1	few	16	CASSLRGQNSNQPQHF	TGTGCCAGCAGCTTGCGGGGACAGAATAGCAATCAGCCCCAGCATTTT
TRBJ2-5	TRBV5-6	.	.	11	CASSLRETQYF	TGTGCCAGCAGCCTTCGGGAGACCCAGTACTTC
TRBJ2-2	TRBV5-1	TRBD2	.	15	CASSPSGKGTGELFF	TGCGCCAGCAGCCCTAGCGGGAAAGGCACCGGGGAGCTGTTTTTT
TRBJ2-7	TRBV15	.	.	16	CATSRDSLTSSYEQYF	TGTGCCACCAGCAGAGATTCTCTTACGAGCTCCTACGAGCAGTACTTC
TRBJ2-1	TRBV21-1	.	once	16	CASSKGLREGPNEQFF	TGTGCCAGCAGCAAAGGTTTGCGGGAGGGCCCGAATGAGCAGTTCTTC
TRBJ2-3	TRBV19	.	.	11	CASTETTTQYF	TGTGCCAGTACCGAGACAACTACGCAGTATTTT
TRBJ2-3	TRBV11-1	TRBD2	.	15	CASRIAGTSTDTQYF	TGTGCCAGCAGGATAGCGGGTACAAGCACAGATACGCAGTATTTT
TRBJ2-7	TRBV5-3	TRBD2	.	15	CARSCELAGDSEQYF	TGTGCCAGAAGTTGTGAGCTAGCGGGAGACAGCGAGCAGTACTTC
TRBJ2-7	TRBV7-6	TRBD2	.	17	CASSLRATGTRGYEQYF	TGTGCCAGCAGCTTAAGGGCCACCGGGACTAGGGGCTACGAGCAGTACTTC
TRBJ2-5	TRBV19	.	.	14	CASSIWTEQETQYF	TGTGCCAGTAGTATCTGGACAGAACAAGAGACCCAGTACTTC
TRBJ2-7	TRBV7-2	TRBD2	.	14	CASSFSGRLNEQYF	TGTGCCAGCAGCTTTAGCGGGAGGCTCAACGAGCAGTACTTC
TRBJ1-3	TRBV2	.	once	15	CASTFLIQSGNTIYF	TGTGCCAGCACCTTTCTTATACAGAGCGGAAACACCATATATTTT
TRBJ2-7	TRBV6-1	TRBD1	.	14	CASSVQGLYYEQYF	TGTGCCAGCAGTGTACAGGGGCTATACTACGAGCAGTACTTC